This TCR beta chain appears in the sequencing data of a study of Graves' ophthalmopathy and Graves' hyperthyroidism. Study background: Peripheral blood was obtained at first diagnosis, ahead of any treatment.

Study-level findings and limits: Most expanded thyroid clonotypes above 0.001 frequency also appeared in blood.

Amplification of the TCR beta CDR3 regions used RNA transcripts (as template). A first-round RT-PCR used HTBI primers, followed by a second-round multiplex PCR. TCRdb analysed the multiplex PCR reads with MiXCR anew, one entry per CDR3 protein. The data contain roughly 500,000 distinct CDR3 sequences, around an eighth of them singletons. Presentation of ophthalmopathy in the donors involved moderate-to-severe activity, CAS ≥3, NOSPECS ≥4 and a duration under 3 months. The source of the PBMCs was about 10 ml of fresh peripheral blood. This clonotype was observed many times. Its antigen is as yet unknown. The sample taken for sequencing was blood. The sequence was collected from a woman younger than 45 with Graves' ophthalmopathy.

CDR3 bases: TGTGCCAGCAGCTTAACAGGGGGTCTCACTGAAGCTTTCTTT. It specifies CASSLTGGLTEAFF. This sequence joins TRBV7-3 and TRBJ1-1; D may be TRBD1 (6 bases). This CDR3 is 14 amino acids long. From germline, CDR1 is SGHTA and CDR2 FQGTGA. The germline V and J ends were trimmed by 0 bases and 4 bases, with 9 bases remaining between them.